The source of this T cell receptor beta chain is a study of Ad26.COV2.S vaccination and SARS-CoV-2 variants. The method was immunoSEQ multiplex PCR; TCRdb's version includes in-frame clones alone and lacks a portion of them. The repertoire consists of some 640,000 clones, with 80% to 90% occurring once and the leading ten covering approximately 1.5%. Treatment noted: about 20 received Ad26.COV2.S at low or high dose, single or two shots; about 5 received placebo; per-sample allocation not given. Specimens were obtained on day 63 following the first vaccine or placebo injection. Germline V CDR1 and CDR2: KGHDR, SFDVKD. J gave up 0 bases and V 5 bases, and 7 bases lay outside the gene matches. The CDR3 has 17 amino acids.

The TCR sequence derives from a person aged 18 to 59 who received the Ad26.COV2.S COVID-19 vaccine or a placebo. The V and J genes are TRBV24-1 and TRBJ2-1, with 9 bases aligning to TRBD2. Sequenced material: peripheral blood, taken in a trial of Ad26.COV2.S vaccine versus placebo. The CDR3 region has the DNA TGTGCCACCAGTGGCGATAGCGGGGGTGTCTCCTACAATGAGCAGTTCTTC. It specifies CATSGDSGGVSYNEQFF.